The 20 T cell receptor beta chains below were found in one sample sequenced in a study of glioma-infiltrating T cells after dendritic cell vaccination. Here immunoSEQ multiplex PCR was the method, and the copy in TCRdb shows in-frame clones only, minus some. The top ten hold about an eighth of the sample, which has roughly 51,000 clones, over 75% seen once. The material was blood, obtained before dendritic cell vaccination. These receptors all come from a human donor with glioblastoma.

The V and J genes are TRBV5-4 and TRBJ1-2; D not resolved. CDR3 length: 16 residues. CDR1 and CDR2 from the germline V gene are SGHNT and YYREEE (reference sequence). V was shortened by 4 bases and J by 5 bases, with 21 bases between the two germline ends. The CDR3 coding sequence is TGTGCCAGCAGCCCGGAGGGAAGTGGCTCGTGGTATGGCTACACCTTC. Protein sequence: CASSPEGSGSWYGYTF.

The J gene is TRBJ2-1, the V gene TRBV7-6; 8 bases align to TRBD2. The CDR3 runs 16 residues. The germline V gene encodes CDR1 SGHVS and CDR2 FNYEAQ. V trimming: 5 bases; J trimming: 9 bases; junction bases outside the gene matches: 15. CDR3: CASSPLVSGSLGEQFF. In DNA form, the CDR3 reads TGTGCCAGCAGCCCCCTGGTGAGCGGGAGTCTGGGTGAGCAGTTCTTC.

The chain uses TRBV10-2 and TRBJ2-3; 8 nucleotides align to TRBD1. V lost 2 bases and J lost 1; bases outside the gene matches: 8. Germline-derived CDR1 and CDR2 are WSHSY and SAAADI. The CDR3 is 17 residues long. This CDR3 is CASSEMGTGSGTDTQYF. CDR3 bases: TGCGCCAGCAGTGAGATGGGGACAGGTAGTGGCACAGATACGCAGTATTTT.

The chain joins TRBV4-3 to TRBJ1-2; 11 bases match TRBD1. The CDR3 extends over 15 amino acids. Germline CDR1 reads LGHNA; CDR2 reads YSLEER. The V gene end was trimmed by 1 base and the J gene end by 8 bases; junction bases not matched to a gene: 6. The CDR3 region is CASSQGGQGGFGYTF. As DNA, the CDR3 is TGCGCCAGCAGCCAAGGGGGACAGGGGGGTTTCGGCTACACCTTC.

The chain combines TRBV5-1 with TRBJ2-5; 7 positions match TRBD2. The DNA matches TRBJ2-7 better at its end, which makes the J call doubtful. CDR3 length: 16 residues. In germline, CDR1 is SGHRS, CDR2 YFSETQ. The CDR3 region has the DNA TGCGCCAGCAGCTTGGCGGCTCCCCGGGGGGCCTACGAGCAGTACTTC. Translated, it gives CASSLAAPRGAYEQYF.

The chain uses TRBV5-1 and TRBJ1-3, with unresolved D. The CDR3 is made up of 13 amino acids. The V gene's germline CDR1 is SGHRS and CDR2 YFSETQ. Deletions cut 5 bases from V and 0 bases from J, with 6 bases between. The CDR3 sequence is CASSIDSGNTIYF. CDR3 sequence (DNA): TGCGCCAGCAGTATAGACTCTGGAAACACCATATATTTT. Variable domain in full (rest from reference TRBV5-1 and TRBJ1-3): KAGVTQTPRYLIKTRGQQVTLSCSPISGHRSVSWYQQTPGQGLQFLFEYFSETQRNKGNFPGRFSGRQFSNSRSEMNVSTLELGDSALYLCASSIDSGNTIYFGEGSWLTVV.

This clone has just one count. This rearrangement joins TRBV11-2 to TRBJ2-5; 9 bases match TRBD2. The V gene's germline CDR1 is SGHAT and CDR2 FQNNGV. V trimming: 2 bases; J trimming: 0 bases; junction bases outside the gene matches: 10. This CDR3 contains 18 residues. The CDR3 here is CASSLFGGSSGNQETQYF. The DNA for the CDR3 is TGTGCCAGCAGCTTATTTGGTGGGTCTAGCGGGAACCAAGAGACCCAGTACTTC.

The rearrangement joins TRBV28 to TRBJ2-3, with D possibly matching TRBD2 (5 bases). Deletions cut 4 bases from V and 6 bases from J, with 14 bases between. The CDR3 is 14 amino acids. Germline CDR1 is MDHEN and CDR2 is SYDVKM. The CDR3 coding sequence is TGTGCCAGCAGTTCCCCTGGGAGTCGGGATACGCAGTATTTT. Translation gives CASSSPGSRDTQYF.

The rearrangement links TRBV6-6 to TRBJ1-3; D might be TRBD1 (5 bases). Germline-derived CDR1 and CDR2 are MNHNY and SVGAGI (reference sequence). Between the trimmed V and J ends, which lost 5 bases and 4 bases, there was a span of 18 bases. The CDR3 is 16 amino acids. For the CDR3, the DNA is TGTGCCAGCAGTAGGGGAGGGGATGTGGGGGGAAACACCATATATTTT. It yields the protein CASSRGGDVGGNTIYF.

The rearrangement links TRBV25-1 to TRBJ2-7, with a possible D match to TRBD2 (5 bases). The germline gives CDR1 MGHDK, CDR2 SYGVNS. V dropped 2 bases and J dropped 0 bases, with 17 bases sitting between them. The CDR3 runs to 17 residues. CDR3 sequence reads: CASSESGQVDFSYEQYF. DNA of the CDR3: TGTGCCAGCAGTGAAAGCGGCCAGGTAGACTTCTCCTACGAGCAGTACTTC.

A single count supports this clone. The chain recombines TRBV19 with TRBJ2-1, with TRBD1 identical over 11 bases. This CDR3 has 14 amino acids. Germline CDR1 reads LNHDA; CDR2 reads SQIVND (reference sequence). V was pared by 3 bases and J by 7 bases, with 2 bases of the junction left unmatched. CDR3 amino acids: CASSIGQGANEQFF. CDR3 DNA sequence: TGTGCCAGTAGTATCGGACAGGGGGCGAATGAGCAGTTCTTC.

The CDR3 bases are TGTGCCAGCAGCCGGACTAGCGGGAGGACAAATGAGCAGTTCTTC. Its translation is CASSRTSGRTNEQFF. The chain employs TRBV7-2 and TRBJ2-1; TRBD2 agrees at 14 bases. The V and J ends lost 5 bases and 7 bases, in that order; junction bases with no gene match: 4. The CDR3 loop spans 15 amino acids. The germline V gene encodes CDR1 SGHTA and CDR2 FQGNSA.

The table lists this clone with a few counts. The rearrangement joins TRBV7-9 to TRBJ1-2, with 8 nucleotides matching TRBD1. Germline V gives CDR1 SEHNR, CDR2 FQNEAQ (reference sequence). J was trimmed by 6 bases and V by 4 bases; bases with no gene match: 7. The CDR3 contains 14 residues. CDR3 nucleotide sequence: TGTGCCAGCAGCTCAGAAGCCAGGGGGCATGGCTACACCTTC. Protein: CASSSEARGHGYTF.

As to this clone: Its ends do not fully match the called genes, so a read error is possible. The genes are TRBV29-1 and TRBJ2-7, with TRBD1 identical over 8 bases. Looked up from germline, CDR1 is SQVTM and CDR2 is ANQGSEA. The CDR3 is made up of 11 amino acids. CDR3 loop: CSVVLGQGENF. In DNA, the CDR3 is TGCAGCGTTGTTCTCGGACAGGGTGAGAACTTC.

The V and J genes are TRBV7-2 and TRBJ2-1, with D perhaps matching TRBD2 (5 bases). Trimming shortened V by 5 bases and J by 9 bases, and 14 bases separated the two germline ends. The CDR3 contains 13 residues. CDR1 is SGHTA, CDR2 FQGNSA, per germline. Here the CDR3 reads CASSQDYKSEQFF. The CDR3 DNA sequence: TGTGCCAGCAGCCAAGACTACAAGAGTGAGCAGTTCTTC.

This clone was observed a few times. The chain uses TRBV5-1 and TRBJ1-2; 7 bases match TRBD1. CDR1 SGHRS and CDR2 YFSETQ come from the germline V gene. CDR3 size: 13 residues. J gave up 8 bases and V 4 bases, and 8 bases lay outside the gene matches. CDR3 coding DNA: TGCGCCAGCAGCATCACAGGGGACGGCGGCTACACCTTC. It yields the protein CASSITGDGGYTF.

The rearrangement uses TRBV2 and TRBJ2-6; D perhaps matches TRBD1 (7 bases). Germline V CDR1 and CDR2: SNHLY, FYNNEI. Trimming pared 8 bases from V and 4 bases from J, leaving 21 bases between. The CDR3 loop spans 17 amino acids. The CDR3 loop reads CASGTDRRGSGANVLTF. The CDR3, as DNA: TGTGCCAGCGGGACGGACAGGAGGGGGTCGGGGGCCAACGTCCTGACTTTC.

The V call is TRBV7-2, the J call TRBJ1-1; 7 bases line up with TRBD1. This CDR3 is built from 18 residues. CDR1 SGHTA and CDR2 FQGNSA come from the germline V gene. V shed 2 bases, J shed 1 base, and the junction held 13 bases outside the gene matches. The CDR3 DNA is TGTGCCAGCAGCTTAATCCCCCCAGGGGGTGCAGGGAACACTGAAGCTTTCTTT. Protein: CASSLIPPGGAGNTEAFF.

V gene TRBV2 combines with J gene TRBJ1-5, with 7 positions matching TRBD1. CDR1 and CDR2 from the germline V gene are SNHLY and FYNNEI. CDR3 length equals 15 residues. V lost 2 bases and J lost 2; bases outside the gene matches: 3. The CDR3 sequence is CASSELGTGNQPQHF. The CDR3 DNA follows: TGTGCCAGCAGTGAACTCGGGACAGGCAATCAGCCCCAGCATTTT.

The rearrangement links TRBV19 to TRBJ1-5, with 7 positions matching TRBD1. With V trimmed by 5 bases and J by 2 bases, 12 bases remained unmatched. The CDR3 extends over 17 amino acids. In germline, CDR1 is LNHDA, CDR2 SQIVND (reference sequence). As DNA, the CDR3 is TGTGCCAGTAGTCCACAAACAGGGGCGAGTGGCAATCAGCCCCAGCATTTT. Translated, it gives CASSPQTGASGNQPQHF.